Below are 2 T cell receptor beta chains sequenced from a single sample in a study of T cells expressing NK-cell markers. TCRdb reworked the 5' RACE reads into one entry per CDR3 protein, no DNA. The table counts roughly 300,000 distinct CDR3 sequences; around 3.9% lies in the top ten. The sample comprised blood T cells: a sorted CD56 or NKG2C T cell subset, CD4+ or CD8+ T cells, or bulk PBMC T cells (not recorded which). These receptors originate from a woman aged 18 to 69 in good health.

This chain connects TRBV4-2 to TRBJ1-2; the TCRdb D gene call, TRBD1, has no DNA to confirm it. In germline, CDR1 is LGHNA, CDR2 YNFKEQ. The CDR3 extends over 14 amino acids. CDR3 protein: CASSQVAGTYGYTF.

The rearrangement joins TRBV12-3 or TRBV12-4 to TRBJ2-1. CDR3 size: 12 residues. The CDR3: CASSLANNEQFF.